The 14 T cell receptor beta chains listed next were all sequenced from one sample in a study of cytomegalovirus exposure and HLA in healthy donors (dated by TCRdb to about 2017). Libraries were made using the immunoSEQ multiplex PCR assay. The multiplex PCR relied on a mix of 60 forward primers for TCR Vbeta segments and 13 reverse primers for TCR Jbeta segments. The table comes from immuneACCESS by way of TCRdb, which keeps in-frame sequences with V and J called. Part of the clones is missing from these tables; in studies checked, under half for an unresolved V gene and the rest for unknown reasons. This sample gives about 110,000 clones in total; more than 60% of them show up just once. The ten biggest clones cover roughly 6% of the sample. The specimen sequenced was PBMCs. These receptors came from a woman aged 45-60 years in good health and CMV-seropositive.

The chain is built from TRBV19 and TRBJ2-7; no clear D gene. The V end lost 3 bases, the J end lost 5 bases, and 20 bases lay between the germline ends. The CDR3 totals 16 residues. Germline CDR1 and CDR2: LNHDA and SQIVND (reference sequence). The CDR3 spells CASSMRVQVGSHEQYF. The CDR3 bases are TGTGCCAGTAGTATGCGTGTCCAAGTTGGTTCCCACGAGCAGTACTTC. Drawing the rest from reference TRBV19 and TRBJ2-7, the complete variable domain is DGGITQSPKYLFRKEGQNVTLSCEQNLNHDAMYWYRQDPGQGLRLIYYSQIVNDFQKGDIAEGYSVSREKKESFPLTVTSAQKNPTAFYLCASSMRVQVGSHEQYFGPGTRLTVT.

This clone appeared once. The chain employs TRBV29-1 and TRBJ1-4; D is unresolved. The CDR3 has 13 residues. V dropped 7 bases and J dropped 0 bases, with 9 bases sitting between them. Germline V gene lookup returns CDR1 SQVTM and CDR2 ANQGSEA. This chain's CDR3 is CSARSTTNEKLFF. For the CDR3, the DNA is TGCAGCGCGAGAAGCACAACTAATGAAAAACTGTTTTTT.

The chain has TRBV7-9 and TRBJ2-4; tentatively, D is TRBD2 (5 bases). This CDR3 has 13 amino acids. Germline V CDR1 and CDR2: SEHNR, FQNEAQ (reference sequence). V was trimmed by 3 bases and J by 3 bases, leaving 6 bases between them. The CDR3 loop reads CASSLGVKNIQYF. The CDR3 bases are TGTGCCAGCAGCTTGGGAGTCAAAAACATTCAGTACTTC.

The chain joins TRBV27 to TRBJ1-4, with D possibly matching TRBD1 (6 bases). CDR1 and CDR2 from the germline V gene are MNHEY and SMNVEV (reference sequence). The CDR3 spans 15 residues. With 7 bases removed from V and 8 bases from J, the gap between germline ends came to 20 bases. Here the CDR3 reads CASKGRQVGNEKLFF. Written as DNA, the CDR3 is TGTGCCAGCAAGGGACGACAGGTGGGAAACGAAAAACTGTTTTTT.

DNA for the CDR3: TGTGCCAGCAGCCCTACAGGGATCAGCGGCTACACCTTC. This sequence encodes CASSPTGISGYTF. This chain joins TRBV6-4 and TRBJ1-2; D may be TRBD1 (6 bases). Trimming pared 6 bases from V and 8 bases from J, leaving 16 bases between. This CDR3 spans 13 amino acids. The germline V gene encodes CDR1 MRHNA and CDR2 SNTAGT.

This clone showed up just a few times. The rearrangement uses TRBV30 and TRBJ2-6; D not resolved. Germline V gives CDR1 GTSNPN, CDR2 SVGIG (reference sequence). The CDR3 consists of 15 residues. V lost 0 bases and J lost 1, with 7 bases in between. This chain's CDR3 is CAWSVSRSGANVLTF. The CDR3 coding sequence is TGTGCCTGGAGTGTAAGCAGGTCTGGGGCCAACGTCCTGACTTTC.

The chain links TRBV7-9 to TRBJ1-2; D call uncertain. This CDR3 has 16 amino acids. CDR1 and CDR2 (germline): SEHNR, FQNEAQ (reference sequence). Trimming removed 5 bases from V and 2 bases from J, with 18 bases in between. The chain's CDR3 is CASSPEGIPQNYGYTF. The CDR3 nucleotides read TGTGCCAGCAGCCCTGAGGGAATCCCCCAGAACTATGGCTACACCTTC.

The chain carries TRBV2 and TRBJ1-3; 9 positions agree with TRBD1. Germline V gene sequence: CDR1 SNHLY, CDR2 FYNNEI. The length of the CDR3 is 14 residues. With 6 bases clipped from V and 5 bases from J, the junction kept 5 bases outside the gene matches. The CDR3 coding sequence is TGTGCCAGCAGAGCGACAGGGGGGAGAAACACCATATATTTT. This translates into CASRATGGRNTIYF.

The V call is TRBV9, the J call TRBJ2-1; no firm D call. The CDR3 sequence is 15 residues long. V lost 3 bases and J 0 bases, leaving 10 bases between the germline ends. Germline V CDR1 and CDR2: SGDLS, YYNGEE. The CDR3, as DNA: TGTGCCAGCAGCGCTGGGCAAAGCTCCTACAATGAGCAGTTCTTC. Translation gives CASSAGQSSYNEQFF. Full variable domain (remainder filled in from reference TRBV9 and TRBJ2-1): DSGVTQTPKHLITATGQRVTLRCSPRSGDLSVYWYQQSLDQGLQFLIQYYNGEERAKGNILERFSAQQFPDLHSELNLSSLELGDSALYFCASSAGQSSYNEQFFGPGTRLTVL.

The chain employs TRBV10-3 and TRBJ1-2; TRBD1 matches 9 bases. The V gene's germline CDR1 is ENHRY and CDR2 SYGVKD. This CDR3 has 14 residues. Trimming cost V 4 bases and J 6 bases; bases outside gene matches: 6. In DNA, the CDR3 is TGTGCCATCAGTGGGGGACAGGGTCCCGATGGCTACACCTTC. Amino acids: CAISGGQGPDGYTF.

The J gene is TRBJ1-1, the V gene TRBV28; no clear D gene. The CDR3 is made up of 15 amino acids. V was trimmed by 1 base and J by 4 bases, leaving 13 bases between them. The germline CDR1 and CDR2 sequences are MDHEN and SYDVKM. The CDR3 DNA follows: TGTGCCAGCAGTTTATACCGAATGCAGGCCACTGAAGCTTTCTTT. This codes for CASSLYRMQATEAFF.

DNA for the CDR3: TGTGCCAGCTCATCTGGACAGGGGGCATTGGGAGGCTACACCTTC. Residues: CASSSGQGALGGYTF. The chain couples TRBV18 to TRBJ1-2, with 11 bases aligning to TRBD1. Germline V gene data show CDR1 as KGHSH and CDR2 as LQKENI. After removal of 5 bases from V and 8 bases from J, the junction contained 10 bases not matched to a gene. The CDR3 runs to 15 residues.

The chain combines TRBV2 with TRBJ2-1, with a tentative D call TRBD1 (6 bases). Trimming removed 3 bases at V and 8 bases at J, with 11 bases between. This CDR3 is built from 13 residues. From germline, CDR1 is SNHLY and CDR2 FYNNEI. In DNA form, the CDR3 reads TGTGCCAGCAGTGATATTGCAGGGGATGAGCAGTTCTTC. Its translation: CASSDIAGDEQFF.

This clone showed up just once. The V and J genes are TRBV10-3 and TRBJ1-5; D remains ambiguous. The CDR3 runs 14 residues. The V gene lost 10 bases and the J gene lost 1 base, with 14 bases spanning the gap. Germline V gene sequence: CDR1 ENHRY, CDR2 SYGVKD. This CDR3 is CATRQRESNQPQHF. The DNA of the CDR3 is TGTGCCACCCGGCAGAGGGAAAGCAATCAGCCCCAGCATTTT.